This passage covers 30 T cell receptor beta chains from one sample sequenced in a study of graft-versus-host responses after intestinal transplantation. These receptors have no identified antigens. Profiled with immunoSEQ multiplex PCR; TCRdb holds only in-frame clones, not every one. The sample contains around 100,000 clones, more than 90% of which appear only once. The sequencing used unstimulated CD4+ T cells sorted from spleen or lymph node cells, collected before transplant. These receptors all stem from a human donor who was the organ donor for an intestinal transplant.

The chain uses TRBV7-9 and TRBJ1-5, with D possibly TRBD1 on 6 matching bases. The ends were cut back, 3 bases at V and 5 bases at J, with 11 bases in the middle. CDR1 SEHNR and CDR2 FQNEAQ come from the germline V gene (reference sequence). The CDR3 has 14 amino acids. The CDR3 sequence is CASSFQGKDQPQHF. The DNA for the CDR3 is TGTGCCAGCAGCTTCCAGGGGAAAGATCAGCCCCAGCATTTT.

Details on this clone: Other nucleotide sequences in the sample specify the same CDR3. The gene calls are TRBV7-9 and TRBJ2-3; D is undetermined. Trimming left V 1 base short and J 5 bases short, with 7 bases between. The V gene's germline CDR1 is SEHNR and CDR2 FQNEAQ (reference sequence). CDR3 size: 13 residues. CDR3 protein: CASSLEAGDTQYF. The CDR3 bases are TGTGCCAGCAGCTTAGAGGCCGGAGATACGCAGTATTTT.

This clone was detected once. The V gene is TRBV7-6, the J gene TRBJ2-3; tentatively, D is TRBD2 (5 bases). V shed 5 bases and J shed 0 bases, with 18 bases lying between them. The CDR3 consists of 17 residues. Germline CDR1 and CDR2: SGHVS and FNYEAQ. CDR3 nucleotides: TGTGCCAGCAGCACCTTGAAGGACTTTACCAGCACAGATACGCAGTATTTT. Translating it yields CASSTLKDFTSTDTQYF.

V usage is TRBV9 and J usage is TRBJ2-1; D remains unclear. Trimming removed 0 bases from V and 9 bases from J, with 10 bases in between. Germline V lookup: CDR1 SGDLS, CDR2 YYNGEE. The CDR3 runs to 13 residues. The CDR3 DNA reads TGTGCCAGCAGCGTAGCTCGAATGGGTGAGCAGTTCTTC. Translation gives CASSVARMGEQFF. The entire variable domain, with the rest obtained from reference TRBV9 and TRBJ2-1, is as follows: DSGVTQTPKHLITATGQRVTLRCSPRSGDLSVYWYQQSLDQGLQFLIQYYNGEERAKGNILERFSAQQFPDLHSELNLSSLELGDSALYFCASSVARMGEQFFGPGTRLTVL.

This chain connects TRBV6-5 to TRBJ2-7; TRBD2 is a possible D gene (5 bases). The germline V and J ends were trimmed by 4 bases and 3 bases, with 10 bases remaining between them. From germline, CDR1 is MNHEY and CDR2 SVGAGI. This CDR3 spans 13 amino acids. The CDR3 loop is CASSWTSLYEQYF. The CDR3 region has the DNA TGTGCCAGCAGTTGGACTTCCCTCTACGAGCAGTACTTC.

The chain joins TRBV5-1 to TRBJ1-2; D gene ambiguous. Germline V CDR1 and CDR2: SGHRS, YFSETQ. The CDR3 length is 15 residues. Trimming removed 4 bases at V and 8 bases at J, with 21 bases between. As DNA, the CDR3 is TGCGCCAGCAGCCCACCGGGCCCGGGGTCGGGAGGCTACACCTTC. Its translation is CASSPPGPGSGGYTF. The whole variable domain, remainder taken from reference TRBV5-1 and TRBJ1-2, is KAGVTQTPRYLIKTRGQQVTLSCSPISGHRSVSWYQQTPGQGLQFLFEYFSETQRNKGNFPGRFSGRQFSNSRSEMNVSTLELGDSALYLCASSPPGPGSGGYTFGSGTRLTVV.

This rearrangement joins TRBV7-2 to TRBJ1-1, with 7 nucleotides matching TRBD1. From germline, CDR1 is SGHTA and CDR2 FQGNSA. The CDR3 length is 14 residues. Trimming took 4 bases from V and 5 from J; bases not matched to a gene: 7. The CDR3 DNA reads TGTGCCAGCAGCTCCCACAGGGGTTTGACTGAAGCTTTCTTT. It yields the protein CASSSHRGLTEAFF.

The chain has TRBV28 and TRBJ2-2, with 13 bases lining up with TRBD2. CDR3 length: 15 residues. Germline V CDR1 and CDR2: MDHEN, SYDVKM. V was clipped by 7 bases and J by 5 bases; unmatched bases: 4. CDR3: CASTETSGRTGELFF. CDR3 in DNA: TGTGCCAGCACCGAGACTAGCGGGAGGACCGGGGAGCTGTTTTTT.

The chain carries TRBV2 and TRBJ2-1, with 7 bases matching TRBD2. The CDR3 is 15 residues long. Germline trimming cut 1 base from V and 3 bases from J; bases unmatched to any gene: 3. CDR1 is SNHLY and CDR2 is FYNNEI in the germline V gene. CDR3 residues: CASSEGGRIYNEQFF. CDR3 nucleotide sequence: TGTGCCAGCAGTGAAGGCGGGAGAATCTACAATGAGCAGTTCTTC.

The J gene is TRBJ1-2, the V gene TRBV27, with D uncertain. This CDR3 comprises 19 residues. Germline V gene data show CDR1 as MNHEY and CDR2 as SMNVEV (reference sequence). Trimming removed 5 bases from V and 4 bases from J, with 29 bases in between. CDR3 DNA: TGTGCCAGCAGTCCAAAACATCCCCTTGAGGGTCGGTCTCCCTATGGCTACACCTTC. It translates to CASSPKHPLEGRSPYGYTF.

The J gene is TRBJ1-1, the V gene TRBV7-9; weak D call: TRBD1 (6 bases). The CDR3 sequence is 14 residues long. V was trimmed by 3 bases and J by 6 bases, leaving 14 bases between them. The germline V gene has CDR1 SEHNR and CDR2 FQNEAQ (reference sequence). This CDR3 is CASSLGAFDSEAFF. CDR3 in DNA: TGTGCCAGCAGCTTGGGGGCCTTCGACTCTGAAGCTTTCTTT.

This clone is a singleton in its sample. V is TRBV1 and J is TRBJ2-7; whether TRBD1, the table's D call, matches the DNA was not checked. TRBV1 is deemed a pseudogene. The CDR3 contains 17 residues. This CDR3 is CTSSPGRRTGGLYEQYF. The CDR3 nucleotides are TGCACCAGCAGCCCAGGCCGCAGGACAGGGGGGCTATACGAGCAGTACTTC.

The chain is built from TRBV6-6 and TRBJ1-2; D gene unclear. Germline V gene sequence: CDR1 MNHNY, CDR2 SVGAGI (reference sequence). This CDR3 has 11 amino acids. Trimming took 4 bases from V and 5 from J, leaving 5 bases between them. The CDR3, as DNA: TGTGCCAGCAGTTCCGGGTATGGCTACACCTTC. Its translation is CASSSGYGYTF.

The genes are TRBV28 and TRBJ1-4; D may be TRBD1 (5 bases). Between the trimmed V and J ends, which lost 1 base and 0 bases, there was a span of 18 bases. Germline V gives CDR1 MDHEN, CDR2 SYDVKM. The CDR3 totals 19 residues. CDR3 nucleotide sequence: TGTGCCAGCAGTTTATTAGTGGGACTCCAGTTTGCAACTAATGAAAAACTGTTTTTT. The encoded protein is CASSLLVGLQFATNEKLFF.

V usage is TRBV5-4 and J usage is TRBJ2-1, with D unclear. The CDR3 runs 13 residues. V was cut by 4 bases and J by 0 bases, with 5 bases left in between. Germline assignment: CDR1 SGHNT and CDR2 YYREEE (reference sequence). In nucleotides, the CDR3 is TGTGCCAGCAGCCAAGGCTCCTACAATGAGCAGTTCTTC. It translates to CASSQGSYNEQFF.

The V and J genes are TRBV14 and TRBJ2-3; D is uncertain. V was cut by 0 bases and J by 7 bases, with 14 bases left in between. CDR3 size: 15 residues. In germline, CDR1 is SGHDN, CDR2 FVKESK. CDR3 nucleotide sequence: TGTGCCAGCAGCCAAGAACGCCTCAGTCGTAATACGCAGTATTTT. This codes for CASSQERLSRNTQYF.

This chain links TRBV2 with TRBJ1-1, with D perhaps TRBD1 (6 bases). The CDR3 has 18 residues. Looked up from germline, CDR1 is SNHLY and CDR2 is FYNNEI. Trimming stripped 6 bases from V and 3 bases from J, with 26 bases between. As DNA, the CDR3 is TGTGCCAGCAGCGAGCGGGGGGGGCGTCCCAGACGTGACACTGAAGCTTTCTTT. It translates to CASSERGGRPRRDTEAFF. The whole variable domain, filled in from reference TRBV2 and TRBJ1-1, reads EPEVTQTPSHQVTQMGQEVILRCVPISNHLYFYWYRQILGQKVEFLVSFYNNEISEKSEIFDDQFSVERPDGSNFTLKIRSTKLEDSAMYFCASSERGGRPRRDTEAFFGQGTRLTVV.

This chain links TRBV18 with TRBJ1-1; D is unresolved. The CDR3 is made up of 16 amino acids. In germline, CDR1 is KGHSH, CDR2 LQKENI. Trimming removed 3 bases at V and 1 base at J, with 15 bases between. DNA for the CDR3: TGTGCCAGCTCACCCCGGGTTCAGGACGCGAACACTGAAGCTTTCTTT. Amino acid sequence: CASSPRVQDANTEAFF.

The V call is TRBV28, the J call TRBJ1-2; D possibly corresponds to TRBD1 (6 bases). Per the germline V gene, CDR1 is MDHEN and CDR2 is SYDVKM. The V end was cut by 11 bases, the J end by 7 bases, with 17 bases between. This CDR3 comprises 12 residues. Here the CDR3 reads CAVWQGGGGYTF. The CDR3 region has the DNA TGTGCCGTGTGGCAGGGAGGGGGTGGCTACACCTTC.

The chain carries TRBV15 and TRBJ2-3; D unresolved. V was shortened by 3 bases and J by 2 bases, with 12 bases between the two germline ends. The CDR3 runs 15 residues. In germline, CDR1 is LNHNV, CDR2 YYDKDF (reference sequence). The chain's CDR3 is CATSRAAPHTDTQYF. The CDR3 DNA sequence: TGTGCCACCAGCAGGGCGGCTCCACACACAGATACGCAGTATTTT.

The J gene is TRBJ2-7, the V gene TRBV5-5, with D maybe TRBD1 (5 bases). Germline CDR1 SGHKS, CDR2 YYEKEE (reference sequence). The CDR3 consists of 14 residues. Trimming removed 0 bases from V and 3 bases from J, with 10 bases in between. The CDR3 loop reads CASSLVGLHYEQYF. The CDR3 nucleotides are TGTGCCAGCAGCTTGGTGGGGCTCCACTACGAGCAGTACTTC.

The chain uses TRBV5-1 and TRBJ2-3; 9 positions match TRBD2. The CDR3 length is 15 residues. Germline lookup yields CDR1 SGHRS and CDR2 YFSETQ. Unmatched junction bases numbered 6, after V lost 3 bases and J lost 4 bases. For the CDR3, the DNA is TGCGCCAGCAGCTCAGCGGGAGGAGATCCAGATACGCAGTATTTT. It translates to CASSSAGGDPDTQYF. Full variable domain (outside the CDR3, taken from reference TRBV5-1 and TRBJ2-3): KAGVTQTPRYLIKTRGQQVTLSCSPISGHRSVSWYQQTPGQGLQFLFEYFSETQRNKGNFPGRFSGRQFSNSRSEMNVSTLELGDSALYLCASSSAGGDPDTQYFGPGTRLTVL.

The V call is TRBV19, the J call TRBJ1-2; 9 bases map to TRBD1. V shed 10 bases, J shed 3 bases, and the junction held 6 bases outside the gene matches. There are 13 residues in the CDR3. Germline CDR1 and CDR2: LNHDA and SQIVND (reference sequence). In DNA form, the CDR3 reads TGTGCCACCCACCGGGACAGGGACTATGGCTACACCTTC. As protein: CATHRDRDYGYTF. Full variable domain (rest looked up from reference TRBV19 and TRBJ1-2): DGGITQSPKYLFRKEGQNVTLSCEQNLNHDAMYWYRQDPGQGLRLIYYSQIVNDFQKGDIAEGYSVSREKKESFPLTVTSAQKNPTAFYLCATHRDRDYGYTFGSGTRLTVV.

The gene calls are TRBV7-9 and TRBJ2-3; D gene unclear. The V gene lost 5 bases and the J gene lost 2 bases, with 14 bases spanning the gap. This CDR3 spans 15 amino acids. Germline lookup yields CDR1 SEHNR and CDR2 FQNEAQ (reference sequence). CDR3 in amino acids: CASSPIDGFTDTQYF. In DNA, the CDR3 is TGTGCCAGCAGCCCAATAGACGGCTTCACAGATACGCAGTATTTT.

This chain joins TRBV19 and TRBJ2-3; D perhaps matches TRBD1 (6 bases). Looked up from germline, CDR1 is LNHDA and CDR2 is SQIVND (reference sequence). The CDR3 is made up of 14 amino acids. The germline V and J ends were trimmed by 6 bases and 6 bases, with 16 bases remaining between them. CDR3 in DNA: TGTGCCAGTAGGTCGGGACATATTTACGATACGCAGTATTTT. Amino acid sequence: CASRSGHIYDTQYF.

CDR3: CASSGTSASSYNEQFF. The CDR3, as DNA: TGTGCCAGCAGTGGGACTAGCGCCAGCTCCTACAATGAGCAGTTCTTC. The J gene is TRBJ2-1, the V gene TRBV2; 9 bases align to TRBD2. V shed 4 bases and J 0 bases; nucleotides not matched to a gene: 4. Germline lookup yields CDR1 SNHLY and CDR2 FYNNEI. The CDR3 is 16 amino acids.

The rearrangement uses TRBV4-1 and TRBJ2-1; no firm D call. CDR3 length equals 17 residues. Germline-derived CDR1 and CDR2 are MGHRA and YSYEKL. V was clipped by 0 bases and J by 0 bases, with 12 bases between them. As DNA, the CDR3 is TGCGCCAGCAGCCAAGAGTCGTGGTTTAGCTCCTACAATGAGCAGTTCTTC. It translates to CASSQESWFSSYNEQFF.

This clone was found once. This chain links TRBV7-7 with TRBJ2-5, with 7 bases lining up with TRBD2. Germline V gene lookup returns CDR1 SSHAT and CDR2 FNYEAQ (reference sequence). The CDR3 is made up of 15 amino acids. V lost 3 bases to trimming and J lost 4 bases; unmatched junction nucleotides: 8. The CDR3 loop reads CASSLHPTGGETQYF. CDR3 bases: TGTGCCAGCAGCTTGCATCCTACGGGGGGAGAGACCCAGTACTTC.

The rearrangement uses TRBV28 and TRBJ2-7, with 10 bases lining up with TRBD1. The CDR3 consists of 15 residues. CDR1 MDHEN and CDR2 SYDVKM come from the germline V gene. The V and J ends lost 6 bases and 2 bases, in that order; junction bases with no gene match: 7. The CDR3 loop reads CASRATGQGTYEQYF. The CDR3 region has the DNA TGTGCCAGCAGGGCCACGGGACAGGGGACCTACGAGCAGTACTTC.

The chain couples TRBV7-2 to TRBJ1-5; D is uncertain. V lost 5 bases and J 4 bases, leaving 15 bases between the germline ends. The germline V gene has CDR1 SGHTA and CDR2 FQGNSA. This CDR3 contains 15 residues. CDR3 residues: CASSPMGRSNQPQHF. CDR3 DNA: TGTGCCAGCAGCCCTATGGGTCGTTCGAATCAGCCCCAGCATTTT.